The 12 T cell receptor beta chains given below trace back to one sample, sequenced in a study of blood T cell repertoires in COVID-19. Libraries were prepared by immunoSEQ multiplex PCR; TCRdb keeps only in-frame clonotypes and omits some of them. The sample lists about 270,000 clones; approximately 90% were seen once. The sample comprised PBMCs or T cells enriched from blood (not recorded which). The receptors were gathered from a woman aged 18-30 years who had recovered from COVID-19.

The chain joins TRBV27 to TRBJ1-5, with a possible D match to TRBD1 (6 bases). The CDR3 totals 13 residues. V shed 4 bases and J shed 7 bases, with 11 bases lying between them. Germline assignment: CDR1 MNHEY and CDR2 SMNVEV (reference sequence). CDR3 residues: CASSSAGTQPQHF. CDR3 sequence (DNA): TGTGCCAGCAGTTCTGCAGGGACACAGCCCCAGCATTTT.

The chain uses TRBV19 and TRBJ2-6, with 7 bases matching TRBD1. Germline CDR1 is LNHDA and CDR2 is SQIVND (reference sequence). This CDR3 has 15 residues. V gave up 5 bases and J gave up 2 bases; unmatched junction bases: 3. In DNA, the CDR3 is TGTGCCAGTAGTCGTCAGGGGGCTGGGGCCAACGTCCTGACTTTC. It translates to CASSRQGAGANVLTF.

This CDR3 is CASSQGGQGNYEQYF. The CDR3 region has the DNA TGCGCCAGCAGCCAGGGAGGACAGGGGAACTACGAGCAGTACTTC. The rearrangement links TRBV4-1 to TRBJ2-7; 9 bases map to TRBD1. Germline CDR1 MGHRA, CDR2 YSYEKL. The CDR3 runs 15 residues. J lost 3 bases, V lost 3 bases, and 6 bases had no gene match.

The rearrangement uses TRBV20-1 and TRBJ1-2; no clear D. V lost 3 bases to trimming and J lost 2 bases, with 7 bases between them. Germline V lookup: CDR1 DFQATT, CDR2 SNEGSKA (reference sequence). The CDR3 length is 12 residues. Here the CDR3 reads CSASVRNYGYTF. The CDR3 DNA is TGCAGTGCTAGTGTGCGAAACTATGGCTACACCTTC.

The chain couples TRBV6-1 to TRBJ2-7; D is undetermined. Germline V gene data show CDR1 as MNHNS and CDR2 as SASEGT. The V and J ends lost 1 base and 3 bases respectively, with 7 bases between them. The CDR3 is made up of 13 amino acids. Written as DNA, the CDR3 is TGTGCCAGCAGTGAAGTACGCAGCTACGAGCAGTACTTC. This codes for CASSEVRSYEQYF.

In its sample, this clone was seen once. The chain combines TRBV7-9 with TRBJ1-2; 9 positions agree with TRBD1. The CDR3 covers 15 residues. Per the germline V gene, CDR1 is SEHNR and CDR2 is FQNEAQ (reference sequence). V lost 6 bases and J lost 8; bases outside the gene matches: 13. The DNA for the CDR3 is TGTGCCAGCAGACCCGGGGTGGACAGGGGATACGGCTACACCTTC. Translation: CASRPGVDRGYGYTF.

The chain's CDR3 is CASSVGVNYGYTF. Here the CDR3 DNA reads TGTGCCAGCAGCGTAGGCGTTAACTATGGCTACACCTTC. The chain recombines TRBV9 with TRBJ1-2; D not certain. This CDR3 has 13 amino acids. V dropped 0 bases and J dropped 1 base, with 4 bases sitting between them. Germline values: CDR1 SGDLS, CDR2 YYNGEE.

The V gene is TRBV27, the J gene TRBJ2-7; TRBD1 might be the D (6 bases). CDR3 length: 13 residues. Trimming stripped 6 bases from V and 3 bases from J, with 12 bases between. From germline, CDR1 is MNHEY and CDR2 SMNVEV (reference sequence). CDR3 in amino acids: CASSPGQSYEQYF. The CDR3 coding sequence is TGTGCCAGCAGCCCGGGACAAAGCTACGAGCAGTACTTC.

The rearrangement joins TRBV7-9 to TRBJ2-7; D is perhaps TRBD2 (6 bases). The V gene's germline CDR1 is SEHNR and CDR2 FQNEAQ (reference sequence). V lost 8 bases to trimming and J lost 5 bases, with 16 bases between them. The CDR3 is made up of 13 amino acids. The CDR3 is CASVGTGENEQYF. The DNA of the CDR3 is TGTGCCAGCGTAGGGACTGGGGAGAACGAGCAGTACTTC.

The rearrangement links TRBV6-5 to TRBJ2-1; 9 nucleotides align to TRBD2. Germline CDR1 is MNHEY and CDR2 is SVGAGI. J was trimmed by 0 bases and V by 11 bases; bases with no gene match: 8. CDR3 length: 15 residues. The CDR3 loop is CAAGLAPSSYNEQFF. In DNA, the CDR3 is TGTGCCGCCGGACTAGCGCCGAGCTCCTACAATGAGCAGTTCTTC.

The chain has TRBV5-5 and TRBJ1-1; D unclear. There are 14 residues in the CDR3. Germline lookup yields CDR1 SGHKS and CDR2 YYEKEE (reference sequence). The V end was cut by 2 bases, the J end by 2 bases, with 10 bases between. In nucleotides, the CDR3 is TGTGCCAGCAGCTTTTCTCCTTTCAACACTGAAGCTTTCTTT. It translates to CASSFSPFNTEAFF.

The chain uses TRBV6-1 and TRBJ1-2; the D gene is possibly TRBD1 (5 bases). Between the trimmed V and J ends, which lost 5 bases and 4 bases, there was a span of 11 bases. Per the germline V gene, CDR1 is MNHNS and CDR2 is SASEGT. This CDR3 contains 13 residues. DNA of the CDR3: TGTGCCAGCAGTTCGACAGAAATCTATGGCTACACCTTC. This encodes CASSSTEIYGYTF.